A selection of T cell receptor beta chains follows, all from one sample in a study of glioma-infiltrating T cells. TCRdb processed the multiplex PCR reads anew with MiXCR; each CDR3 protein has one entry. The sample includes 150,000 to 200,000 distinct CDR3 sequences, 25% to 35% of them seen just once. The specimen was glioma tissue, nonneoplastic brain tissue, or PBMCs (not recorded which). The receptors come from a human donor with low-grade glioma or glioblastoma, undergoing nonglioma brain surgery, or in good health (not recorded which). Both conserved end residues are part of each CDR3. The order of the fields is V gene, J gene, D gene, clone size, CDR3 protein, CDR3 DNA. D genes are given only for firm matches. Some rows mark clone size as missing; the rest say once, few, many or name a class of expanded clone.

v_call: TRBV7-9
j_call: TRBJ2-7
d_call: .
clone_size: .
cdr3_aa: CASSVGRIVPSHF
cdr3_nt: TGTGCCAGCAGCGTTGGAAGAATCGTACCCTCGCACTTC

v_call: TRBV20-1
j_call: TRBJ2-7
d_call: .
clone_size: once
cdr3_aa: CSAIDAIWSSYEQYF
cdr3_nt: TGCAGTGCTATAGATGCGATTTGGAGCTCCTACGAGCAGTACTTC

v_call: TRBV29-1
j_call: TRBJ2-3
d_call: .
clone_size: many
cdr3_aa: CSVAPRVATGTDTQYF
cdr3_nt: TGCAGCGTTGCTCCAAGAGTCGCGACCGGCACAGATACGCAGTATTTT

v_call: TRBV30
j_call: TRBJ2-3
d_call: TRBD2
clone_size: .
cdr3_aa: CACLGGRRSTDTQYF
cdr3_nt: TGTGCCTGCCTGGGCGGGAGGAGGAGCACAGATACGCAGTATTTT

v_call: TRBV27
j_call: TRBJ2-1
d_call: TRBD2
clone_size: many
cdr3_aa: CASQMIAGGSYNEQFF
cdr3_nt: TGTGCCAGCCAAATGATAGCGGGAGGCTCCTACAATGAGCAGTTCTTC

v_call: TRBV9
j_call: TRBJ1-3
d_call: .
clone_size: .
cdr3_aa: CASSARPTPEDTIYF
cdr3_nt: TGTGCCAGCAGCGCCCGTCCCACTCCAGAGGACACCATATATTTT

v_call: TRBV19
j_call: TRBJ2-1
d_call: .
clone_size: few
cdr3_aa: CASSIKGTSPFEQFF
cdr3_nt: TGTGCCAGTAGTATAAAGGGGACCTCCCCCTTTGAGCAGTTCTTC

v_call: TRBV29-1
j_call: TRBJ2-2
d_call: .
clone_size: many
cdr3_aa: CSVKRQNTGELFF
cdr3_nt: TGCAGCGTCAAAAGACAGAACACCGGGGAGCTGTTTTTT

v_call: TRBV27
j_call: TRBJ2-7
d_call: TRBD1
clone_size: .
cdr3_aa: CASRGTGLYEQYF
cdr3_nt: TGTGCCAGCAGGGGGACAGGTCTTTACGAGCAGTACTTC

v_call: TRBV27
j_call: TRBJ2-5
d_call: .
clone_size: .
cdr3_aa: CASSLSVGSPSTETQYF
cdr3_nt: TGTGCCAGCAGTTTATCGGTAGGGTCCCCTAGCACAGAGACCCAGTACTTC

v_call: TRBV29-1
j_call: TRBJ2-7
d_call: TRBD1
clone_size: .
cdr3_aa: CSVRGQGGSYEQYF
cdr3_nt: TGCAGCGTGAGGGGACAGGGTGGGTCCTACGAGCAGTACTTC

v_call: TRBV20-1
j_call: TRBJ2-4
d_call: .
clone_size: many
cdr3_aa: CSATKRDRQYF
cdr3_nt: TGCAGTGCCACTAAAAGGGACCGCCAGTACTTC

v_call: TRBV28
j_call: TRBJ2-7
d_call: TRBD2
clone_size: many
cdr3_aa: CASSPHGSGSRGEQYF
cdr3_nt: TGTGCCAGCAGTCCACATGGGAGCGGGAGCCGAGGAGAGCAGTACTTC

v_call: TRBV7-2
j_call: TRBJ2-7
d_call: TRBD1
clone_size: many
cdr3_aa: CASSPSGTGREQYF
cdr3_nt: TGTGCCAGCAGCCCAAGCGGGACAGGGAGGGAGCAGTACTTC

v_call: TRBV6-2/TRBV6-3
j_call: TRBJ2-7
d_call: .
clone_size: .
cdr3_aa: CASSLSDGQYF
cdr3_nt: TGTGCCAGCAGCTTGTCGGATGGGCAGTACTTC

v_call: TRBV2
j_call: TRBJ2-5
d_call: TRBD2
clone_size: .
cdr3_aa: CASRAELAGGQETQYF
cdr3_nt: TGTGCCAGCAGGGCTGAACTAGCGGGAGGTCAAGAGACCCAGTACTTC

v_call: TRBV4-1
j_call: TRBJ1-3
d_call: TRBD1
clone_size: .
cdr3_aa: CASSPRDSTSGNTIYF
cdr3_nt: TGCGCCAGCAGCCCCCGGGACAGTACCTCTGGAAACACCATATATTTT

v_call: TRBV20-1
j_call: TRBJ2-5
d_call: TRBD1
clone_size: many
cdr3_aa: CSAGPTGQIQETQYF
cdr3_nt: TGCAGTGCCGGTCCAACGGGACAGATACAAGAGACCCAGTACTTC

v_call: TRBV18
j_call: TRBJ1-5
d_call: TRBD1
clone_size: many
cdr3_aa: CASSPGQGTGQPQHF
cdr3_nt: TGTGCCAGCTCACCGGGACAGGGGACGGGTCAGCCCCAGCATTTT

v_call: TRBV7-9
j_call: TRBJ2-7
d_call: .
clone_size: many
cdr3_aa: CASSLEMTPTYEQYF
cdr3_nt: TGTGCCAGCAGCTTAGAAATGACGCCAACCTACGAGCAGTACTTC

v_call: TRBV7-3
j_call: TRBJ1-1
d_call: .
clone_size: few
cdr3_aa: CASSLWGRGNTEAFF
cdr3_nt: TGTGCCAGCAGCCTCTGGGGCAGGGGGAACACTGAAGCTTTCTTT